The 20 T cell receptor beta chains below come from one sample, sequenced in a study of T cell repertoires in cytomegalovirus infection. No antigen is known for these receptors. Each CDR3 protein gets one entry after TCRdb re-called the reads with MiXCR. The sample shows 900,000 to 950,000 distinct CDR3 sequences, around 32% of them seen only once. The specimen comprised cultured CD8+ T cells from PBMCs, sampled from culture after CMV antigen stimulation. The receptors were sampled from a human donor in good health (CMV status not recorded). Some clones in this sample may be carry-over from other donors' samples.

The chain recombines TRBV27 with TRBJ1-1; TRBD1 aligns across 8 bases. J lost 5 bases, V lost 3 bases, and 5 bases had no gene match. This CDR3 comprises 14 residues. The germline V gene has CDR1 MNHEY and CDR2 SMNVEV (reference sequence). Here the CDR3 reads CASSFSRGLTEAFF. The DNA of the CDR3 is TGTGCCAGCAGTTTTTCCAGGGGGCTTACTGAAGCTTTCTTT.

In this sample, this clonotype turned up a few times. The gene calls are TRBV4-1 and TRBJ1-5; D is uncertain. This CDR3 has 15 amino acids. Germline CDR1 is MGHRA and CDR2 is YSYEKL. V dropped 0 bases and J dropped 4 bases, with 10 bases sitting between them. CDR3 in DNA: TGCGCCAGCAGCCAAGATGTACTAGGGAATCAGCCCCAGCATTTT. Amino acid sequence: CASSQDVLGNQPQHF.

This clonotype was detected only a few times. The chain links TRBV6-2 or TRBV6-3 to TRBJ1-5; possibly TRBD1 for D (5 bases). Trimming stripped 6 bases from V and 5 bases from J, with 17 bases between. The CDR3 runs 15 residues. Germline loops: CDR1 MNHEY, CDR2 SVGEGT. The CDR3 sequence: CASSSSTRGDQPQHF. In nucleotides, the CDR3 is TGTGCCAGCAGCTCCTCGACTAGGGGAGATCAGCCCCAGCATTTT.

This clonotype turned up a few times. This chain uses TRBV6-2 or TRBV6-3 with TRBJ1-5, with D possibly TRBD1 on 6 matching bases. The CDR3 runs to 14 residues. Germline-derived CDR1 and CDR2 are MNHEY and SVGEGT. V was shortened by 7 bases and J by 4 bases, with 14 bases between the two germline ends. Written as DNA, the CDR3 is TGTGCCAGCAATCTACAGGGTCCAAATCAGCCCCAGCATTTT. Translated, it gives CASNLQGPNQPQHF.

The chain couples TRBV6-2 or TRBV6-3 to TRBJ2-7; maybe TRBD1 (6 bases). CDR1 and CDR2 from the germline V gene are MNHEY and SVGEGT. Trimming took 2 bases from V and 3 from J, leaving 14 bases between them. The CDR3 runs 15 residues. This CDR3 is CASSYGMGAGYEQYV. In nucleotides, the CDR3 is TGTGCCAGCAGTTACGGTATGGGGGCGGGCTACGAGCAGTACGTC.

The V gene is TRBV6-1, the J gene TRBJ1-2; D may be TRBD1 (5 bases). Per germline, CDR1 MNHNS and CDR2 SASEGT. V was clipped by 6 bases and J by 4 bases, with 15 bases between them. The CDR3 runs to 14 residues. The chain's CDR3 is CASRQAPGGYGYTF. In nucleotides, the CDR3 is TGTGCCAGCAGACAGGCACCTGGGGGCTATGGCTACACCTTC.

The chain joins TRBV27 to TRBJ2-1, with TRBD2 as a possible D gene (7 bases). Germline V gene data show CDR1 as MNHEY and CDR2 as SMNVEV (reference sequence). This CDR3 has 16 amino acids. Between the trimmed V and J ends, which lost 6 bases and 0 bases, there was a span of 15 bases. The CDR3 here is CASSGFGGPSYNEQFF. The CDR3 bases are TGTGCCAGCAGCGGCTTCGGGGGGCCCTCCTACAATGAGCAGTTCTTC.

This clonotype was counted many times. J is TRBJ2-5 and V is TRBV7-3; TRBD2 might be the D (5 bases). Germline CDR1 reads SGHTA; CDR2 reads FQGTGA. The CDR3 sequence is 13 residues long. V dropped 4 bases and J dropped 1 base, with 7 bases sitting between them. CDR3 residues: CASSSDFQETQYF. The CDR3, as DNA: TGTGCCAGCAGCTCGGACTTCCAAGAGACCCAGTACTTC.

The V and J genes are TRBV2 and TRBJ2-1, with 8 bases fitting TRBD2. V lost 0 bases and J lost 2; bases outside the gene matches: 6. Looked up from germline, CDR1 is SNHLY and CDR2 is FYNNEI. This CDR3 spans 17 amino acids. CDR3 loop: CASSEALQRGPYNEQFF. DNA of the CDR3: TGTGCCAGCAGTGAAGCGCTTCAGCGGGGGCCCTACAATGAGCAGTTCTTC.

V is TRBV7-6 and J is TRBJ2-5; 8 bases align to TRBD1. V was clipped by 6 bases and J by 3 bases; unmatched bases: 12. The CDR3 covers 16 residues. Germline V gene lookup returns CDR1 SGHVS and CDR2 FNYEAQ. The CDR3 nucleotides read TGTGCCAGCAGGAGTCCAGGGGGCTGGTTGGAAGAGACCCAGTACTTC. Translating gives CASRSPGGWLEETQYF.

CDR3 nucleotides: TGTGCCAGCAGCCCCGGGGGCTATGTGGGCGCTGAAGCTTTCTTT. As protein: CASSPGGYVGAEAFF. The chain combines TRBV7-2 with TRBJ1-1; a weak D match, TRBD1 (6 bases). The CDR3 runs 15 residues. Germline values: CDR1 SGHTA, CDR2 FQGNSA. V lost 5 bases and J 6 bases, leaving 19 bases between the germline ends.

V usage is TRBV5-6 and J usage is TRBJ2-1; no definite D call. The CDR3 consists of 13 residues. V shed 2 bases and J shed 10 bases, with 13 bases lying between them. CDR1 SGHDT and CDR2 YYEEEE come from the germline V gene. CDR3 residues: CASSLNGPREQFF. CDR3 bases: TGTGCCAGCAGCTTAAACGGGCCTCGGGAGCAGTTCTTC.

The J gene is TRBJ2-5, the V gene TRBV5-8; D is uncertain. CDR1 SGHTS and CDR2 YDEGEE come from the germline V gene. The V gene lost 3 bases and the J gene lost 3 bases, with 12 bases spanning the gap. The CDR3 totals 14 residues. The CDR3 protein is CASSYPQDKETQYF. CDR3 sequence (DNA): TGTGCCAGCAGCTACCCCCAGGATAAAGAGACCCAGTACTTC.

In its sample, this clonotype was seen many times. The CDR3 DNA sequence: TGTGCCAGCAGCTTAGAGCAGGCCGCGACTGAAGCTTTCTTT. Protein: CASSLEQAATEAFF. V gene TRBV7-6 combines with J gene TRBJ1-1; the D is unclear. Trimming cost V 1 base and J 5 bases, with 11 bases left between them. CDR3 length equals 14 residues. Looked up from germline, CDR1 is SGHVS and CDR2 is FNYEAQ.

The rearrangement uses TRBV6-6 and TRBJ2-1; D might be TRBD2 (6 bases). Per the germline V gene, CDR1 is MNHNY and CDR2 is SVGAGI (reference sequence). V lost 0 bases, J lost 9 bases, and 21 bases lay in between. CDR3 length: 17 residues. The CDR3 DNA reads TGTGCCAGCAGTTACTCCGTGACTAGTGACCCACGGAGTGAGCAGTTCTTC. It specifies CASSYSVTSDPRSEQFF.

The chain couples TRBV10-3 to TRBJ2-7; tentative D call: TRBD1 (5 bases). The CDR3 contains 12 residues. Trimming removed 10 bases at V and 0 bases at J, with 10 bases between. CDR1 and CDR2 (germline): ENHRY, SYGVKD. DNA of the CDR3: TGTGCCAGCGCGGACATCTCCTACGAGCAGTACGTC. Translation: CASADISYEQYV.

This clonotype was seen a single time. V gene TRBV20-1 combines with J gene TRBJ1-5; a weak D match, TRBD1 (5 bases). This CDR3 contains 14 residues. Germline-derived CDR1 and CDR2 are DFQATT and SNEGSKA (reference sequence). Trimming stripped 4 bases from V and 0 bases from J, with 10 bases between. CDR3 DNA sequence: TGCAGTGCTAACCACAGGAATAGCAATCAGCCCCAGCATTTT. This encodes CSANHRNSNQPQHF.

This clonotype was seen more than once but under ten times. The chain links TRBV6-1 to TRBJ1-2; no firm D call. Germline lookup yields CDR1 MNHNS and CDR2 SASEGT. Trimming left V 6 bases short and J 0 bases short, with 23 bases between. This CDR3 contains 18 residues. The CDR3 spells CASSLAVVWESTNYGYTF. The CDR3 bases are TGTGCCAGCAGCTTGGCGGTTGTCTGGGAGTCCACTAACTATGGCTACACCTTC.

There are many counts of this clonotype. The chain links TRBV24-1 to TRBJ2-5; D is ambiguous. The CDR3 has 14 amino acids. Germline V gives CDR1 KGHDR, CDR2 SFDVKD. V lost 6 bases and J lost 4, with 14 bases in between. CDR3 DNA sequence: TGTGCCACCAGTACCGGGCCCCCCCGAGAGACCCAGTACTTC. It encodes CATSTGPPRETQYF.

At least ten counts were recorded for this clonotype. The chain carries TRBV7-2 and TRBJ2-1, with TRBD2 matching 10 bases. CDR1 SGHTA and CDR2 FQGNSA come from the germline V gene. This CDR3 comprises 17 residues. Losses at the gene ends were 4 bases for V and 7 bases for J; bases not matched to a gene: 13. CDR3 DNA sequence: TGTGCCAGCAGCTCACCAAGCGGGGGGGGGGCTGGGAATGAGCAGTTCTTC. Translated, it gives CASSSPSGGGAGNEQFF.